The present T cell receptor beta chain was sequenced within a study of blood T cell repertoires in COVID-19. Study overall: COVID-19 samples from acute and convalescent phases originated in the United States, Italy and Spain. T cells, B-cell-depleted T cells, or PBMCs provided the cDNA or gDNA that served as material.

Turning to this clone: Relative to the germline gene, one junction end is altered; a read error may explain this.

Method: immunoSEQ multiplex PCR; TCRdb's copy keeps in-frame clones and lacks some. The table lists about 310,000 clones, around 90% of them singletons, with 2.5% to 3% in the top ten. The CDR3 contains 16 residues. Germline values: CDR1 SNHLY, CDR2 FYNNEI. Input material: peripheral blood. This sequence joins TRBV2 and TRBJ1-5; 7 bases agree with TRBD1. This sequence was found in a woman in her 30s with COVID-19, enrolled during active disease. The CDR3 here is CASRAQAGTVNPPQHF. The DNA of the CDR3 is TGTGCCAGCAGGGCACAGGCCGGGACAGTTAATCCGCCCCAGCATTTT.